The entry below gives a single TCR beta chain sequence along with its context. The antigen it binds to is not known. Base-call qualities are not available, and no considerably larger clone is one nucleotide away. The sample belongs to a study of blood T cell repertoires in COVID-19 (dated by TCRdb to 2019 to 2021). With regard to the full study: Collaborator samples came from the United States, Italy and Spain and covered acute and convalescent phases of COVID-19. The prospective study material was composed of cDNA or gDNA derived from T cells, B-cell-depleted T cells, or PBMCs. Deeply sampled blood TCRbeta repertoires from subjects exposed to, actively infected with, or recovered from COVID-19 were included in the dataset. The repertoires were made available in a free public database intended to serve as a resource for research on the immune response to SARS-CoV-2. Samples came from the ongoing ImmuneRACE study (first 160 participants) plus 1,254 subjects from 6 global collaborators. Sample metadata almost always included a de-identified subject ID, COVID-19 status, age in years and sex. HLA class I and class II types, where available, came from metadata supplied by the sample provider rather than from assay-based typing. General conclusions and limits of the study: Clinical and demographic metadata were provided uncurated, with the amount varying by source and participant.

The collaborating institutions used their own protocols to collect whole blood in K2EDTA tubes. Collaborator samples were shipped for TCRbeta analysis as frozen whole blood, isolated PBMCs, or DNA extracted from either sample type. TCRbeta CDR3 regions were amplified from genomic DNA by means of the immunoSEQ Assay, a bias-controlled multiplex PCR. The source study handled its data this way. The number of nucleated cells in each sample was estimated by amplification of reference gene primers within the assay. To quantify the absolute abundance of each unique TCRbeta CDR3 rearrangement, sequence reads were collapsed and filtered. For each sample, productive Simpson clonality was calculated as the square root of Simpson's diversity index over productive rearrangements. Drawn from immuneACCESS, this table holds only the in-frame rearrangements with V and J called that TCRdb kept. Clones are partly lost; checked studies trace under half to an unresolved V gene and leave the rest unexplained. The V and J calls and clone size are taken from that table; D and trimming were inferred from the DNA. A total of under 150,000 clones appear in this sample, 90% of them only once. Approximately 1.9% of the sample is taken by the ten largest.

Input material: peripheral blood. The source of this sequence is a human donor with active COVID-19. The donor label of this sample is uncertain.

The DNA sequence is given as TGTGCCAGCAGCCTACAGGGACGAGGCGGAAACACCATATATTTT. Translated, this gives CASSLQGRGGNTIYF. This chain joins TRBV7-2 to TRBJ1-3, with TRBD1 as a weak D call on 6 bases. From the cysteine through the phenylalanine, the CDR3 covers 15 amino acids. Only the CDR3 DNA is retained, 45 bases long and in frame from the first base. V lost 5 bases and J lost 4 bases; the stretch between them is 15 bases long. From a lookup of the germline V gene, CDR1 and CDR2 are SGHTA and FQGNSA.